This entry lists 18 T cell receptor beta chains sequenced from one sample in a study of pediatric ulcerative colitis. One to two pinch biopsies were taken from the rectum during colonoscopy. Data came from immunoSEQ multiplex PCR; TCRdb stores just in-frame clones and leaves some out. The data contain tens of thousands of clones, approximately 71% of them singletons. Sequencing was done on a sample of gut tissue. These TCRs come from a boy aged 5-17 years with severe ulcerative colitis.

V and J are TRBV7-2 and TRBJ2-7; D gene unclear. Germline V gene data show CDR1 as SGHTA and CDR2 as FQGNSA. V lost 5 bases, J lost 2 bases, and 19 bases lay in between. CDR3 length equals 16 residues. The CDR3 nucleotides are TGTGCCAGCAGCACCCGCCGCACCGAAAATCCCTACGAGCAGTACTTC. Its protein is CASSTRRTENPYEQYF. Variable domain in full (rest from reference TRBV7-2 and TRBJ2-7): GAGVSQSPSNKVTEKGKDVELRCDPISGHTALYWYRQSLGQGLEFLIYFQGNSAPDKSGLPSDRFSAERTGGSVSTLTIQRTQQEDSAVYLCASSTRRTENPYEQYFGPGTRLTVT.

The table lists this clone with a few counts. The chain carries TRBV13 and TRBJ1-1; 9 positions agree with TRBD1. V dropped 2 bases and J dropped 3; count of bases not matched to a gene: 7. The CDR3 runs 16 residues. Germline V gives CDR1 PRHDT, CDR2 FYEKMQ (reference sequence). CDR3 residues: CASSLLPGQGDTEAFF. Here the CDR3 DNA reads TGTGCCAGCAGCTTACTACCGGGACAGGGCGACACTGAAGCTTTCTTT.

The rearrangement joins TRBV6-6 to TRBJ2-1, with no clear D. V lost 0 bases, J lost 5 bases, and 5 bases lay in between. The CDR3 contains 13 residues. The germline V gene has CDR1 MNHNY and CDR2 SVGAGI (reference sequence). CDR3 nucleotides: TGTGCCAGCAGTTACTCCCAGAACAATGAGCAGTTCTTC. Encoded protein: CASSYSQNNEQFF.

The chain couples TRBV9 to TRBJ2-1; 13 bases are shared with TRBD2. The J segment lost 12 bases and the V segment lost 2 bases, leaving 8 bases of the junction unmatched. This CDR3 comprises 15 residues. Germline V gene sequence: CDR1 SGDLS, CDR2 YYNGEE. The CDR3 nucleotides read TGTGCCAGCAGCGTGGAGGGACTAGCGGGACCTGGGCAGTTCTTC. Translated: CASSVEGLAGPGQFF.

The CDR3 protein is CASSQDEGGAYEQYF. The DNA for the CDR3 is TGTGCCAGCAGCCAAGATGAAGGGGGCGCCTACGAGCAGTACTTC. The chain couples TRBV4-2 to TRBJ2-7; 7 nucleotides match TRBD1. The germline CDR1 and CDR2 sequences are LGHNA and YNFKEQ. The CDR3 consists of 15 residues. V gave up 0 bases and J gave up 2 bases; unmatched junction bases: 4.

The CDR3 is CASSEASGPSSYNEQFF. The CDR3 coding sequence is TGTGCCAGCAGTGAGGCTAGCGGTCCGAGCTCCTACAATGAGCAGTTCTTC. The chain couples TRBV2 to TRBJ2-1; 7 nucleotides line up with TRBD2. V lost 3 bases, J lost 0 bases, and 8 bases stayed unmatched. Germline V gene lookup returns CDR1 SNHLY and CDR2 FYNNEI. The CDR3 has 17 amino acids. Variable domain in full (rest from reference TRBV2 and TRBJ2-1): EPEVTQTPSHQVTQMGQEVILRCVPISNHLYFYWYRQILGQKVEFLVSFYNNEISEKSEIFDDQFSVERPDGSNFTLKIRSTKLEDSAMYFCASSEASGPSSYNEQFFGPGTRLTVL.

Here the CDR3 DNA reads TGTGCCAGTAGGACCCAAGGAGCGGGTTCCTACAATGAGCAGTTCTTC. Amino acids: CASRTQGAGSYNEQFF. This chain joins TRBV19 and TRBJ2-1; D perhaps matches TRBD2 (6 bases). This CDR3 has 16 amino acids. Germline CDR1 and CDR2: LNHDA and SQIVND (reference sequence). The V end lost 6 bases, the J end lost 1 base, and 16 bases lay between the germline ends.

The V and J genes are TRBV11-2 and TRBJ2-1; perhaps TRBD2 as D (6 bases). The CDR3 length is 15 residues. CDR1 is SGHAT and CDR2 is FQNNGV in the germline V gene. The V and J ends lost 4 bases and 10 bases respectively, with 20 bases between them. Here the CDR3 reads CASSWLISGVGEQFF. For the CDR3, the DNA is TGTGCCAGCAGCTGGCTCATTTCGGGGGTGGGCGAGCAGTTCTTC.

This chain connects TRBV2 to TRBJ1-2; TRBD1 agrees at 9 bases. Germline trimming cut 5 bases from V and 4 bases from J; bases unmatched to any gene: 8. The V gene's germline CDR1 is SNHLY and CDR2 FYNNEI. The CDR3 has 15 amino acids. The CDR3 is CASSSGTGGAYGYTF. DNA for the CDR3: TGTGCCAGCAGTTCCGGTACAGGGGGCGCCTATGGCTACACCTTC.

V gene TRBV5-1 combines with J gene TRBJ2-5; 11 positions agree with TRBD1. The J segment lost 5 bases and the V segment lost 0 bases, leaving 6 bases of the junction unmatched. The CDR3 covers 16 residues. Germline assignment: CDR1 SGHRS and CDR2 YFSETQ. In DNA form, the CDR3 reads TGCGCCAGCAGCTTGGGGACAGGGGGCGTAGGGGAGACCCAGTACTTC. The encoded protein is CASSLGTGGVGETQYF.

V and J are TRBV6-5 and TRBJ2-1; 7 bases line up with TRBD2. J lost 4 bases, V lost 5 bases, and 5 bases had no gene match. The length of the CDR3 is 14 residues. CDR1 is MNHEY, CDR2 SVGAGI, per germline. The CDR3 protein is CASSRGTTYNEQFF. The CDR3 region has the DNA TGTGCCAGCAGTCGAGGGACTACTTACAATGAGCAGTTCTTC.

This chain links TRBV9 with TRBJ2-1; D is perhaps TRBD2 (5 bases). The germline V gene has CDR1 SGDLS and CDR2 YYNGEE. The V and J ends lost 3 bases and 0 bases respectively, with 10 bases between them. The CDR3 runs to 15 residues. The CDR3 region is CASSGGPSSYNEQFF. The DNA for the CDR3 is TGTGCCAGCAGCGGCGGGCCGAGCTCCTACAATGAGCAGTTCTTC.

As DNA, the CDR3 is TGTGCCAGCTCACCGCTGCAGGCCCGCTCCTACGAGCAGTACTTC. Protein product: CASSPLQARSYEQYF. The chain employs TRBV18 and TRBJ2-7; D is uncertain. V dropped 3 bases and J dropped 0 bases, with 12 bases sitting between them. Looked up from germline, CDR1 is KGHSH and CDR2 is LQKENI. The CDR3 contains 15 residues.

The CDR3 protein is CASSLSTLSTDTQYF. The CDR3 region has the DNA TGCGCCAGCAGCTTATCCACCTTAAGCACAGATACGCAGTATTTT. The V and J genes are TRBV5-1 and TRBJ2-3; D not resolved. Germline V lookup: CDR1 SGHRS, CDR2 YFSETQ. The CDR3 spans 15 residues. Trimming stripped 2 bases from V and 0 bases from J, with 10 bases between.

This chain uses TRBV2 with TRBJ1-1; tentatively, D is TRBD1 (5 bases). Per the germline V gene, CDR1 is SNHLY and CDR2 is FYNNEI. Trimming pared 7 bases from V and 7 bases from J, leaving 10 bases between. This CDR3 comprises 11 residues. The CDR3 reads CASKQGLEAFF. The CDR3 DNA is TGTGCCAGCAAGCAGGGACTTGAAGCTTTCTTT.

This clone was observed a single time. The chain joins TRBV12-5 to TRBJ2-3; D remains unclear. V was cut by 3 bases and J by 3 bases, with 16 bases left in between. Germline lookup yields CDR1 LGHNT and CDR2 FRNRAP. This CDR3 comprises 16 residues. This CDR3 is CASGFGTFERTDTQYF. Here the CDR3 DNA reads TGTGCTAGTGGTTTTGGTACTTTCGAGAGAACAGATACGCAGTATTTT.

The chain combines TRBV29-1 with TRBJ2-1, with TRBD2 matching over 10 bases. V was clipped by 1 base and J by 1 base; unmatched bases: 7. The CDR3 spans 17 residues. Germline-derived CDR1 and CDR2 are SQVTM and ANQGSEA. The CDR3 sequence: CSVEAASGSWSYNEQFF. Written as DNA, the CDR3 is TGCAGCGTTGAAGCGGCTAGCGGGAGTTGGTCCTACAATGAGCAGTTCTTC.

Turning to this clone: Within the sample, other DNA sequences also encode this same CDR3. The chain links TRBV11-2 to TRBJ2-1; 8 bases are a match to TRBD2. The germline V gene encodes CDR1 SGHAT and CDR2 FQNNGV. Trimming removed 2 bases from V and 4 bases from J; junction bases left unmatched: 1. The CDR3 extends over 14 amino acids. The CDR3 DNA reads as TGTGCCAGCAGCTTAACTAGCGGTTACAATGAGCAGTTCTTC. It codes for CASSLTSGYNEQFF.